The table lists the clone carrying this T cell receptor (beta chain) with a few counts. As yet, its antigen is unknown. The data belong to a study of identical twins. Trimming removed 3 bases from V and 10 bases from J, with 13 bases in between. The CDR3 is 13 residues long. The germline CDR1 and CDR2 sequences are LNHNV and YYDKDF (reference sequence). TCRdb processed the 5' RACE reads anew with MiXCR; each CDR3 protein has one entry. The table records roughly 250,000 distinct CDR3 sequences, 11% to 15% of them present only once. General study results and limits: Weaker excess twin sharing was observed in beta out-of-frame sequences.

This sequence originates from a woman aged 18-35 years in good health. The specimen sequenced was memory (CD45RO+) T cells sorted from blood. This sequence joins TRBV15 and TRBJ2-1; D gene uncertain. Here the CDR3 DNA reads TGTGCCACCAGCAGTCGCCTAGGAGACGAGCAGTTCTTC. Its translation: CATSSRLGDEQFF.